This T cell receptor beta chain was sequenced during a study of radiation and T cells in renal cell carcinoma. About this clone: Its antigen is unknown.

The time point denotes: blood 4 weeks post-SBRT, at nephrectomy. Treatment noted: 15 Gy SBRT to primary tumor, nephrectomy 4 weeks later. Nephrectomy followed 15 Gy stereotactic body radiation by 4 weeks. This renal cell carcinoma was of the clear cell type. General observations from the study: Top tumor clonotypes rose in blood 2 weeks post-radiation, then contracted. Pretreatment tumor biopsies were lacking, so baseline clonotypes are unknown.

Here immunoSEQ multiplex PCR was the method, and the copy in TCRdb shows in-frame clones only, minus some. This table holds just under 150,000 clones, around 88% found once. Germline assignment: CDR1 MGHRA and CDR2 YSYEKL. Trimming stripped 0 bases from V and 6 bases from J, with 15 bases between. This CDR3 is 16 amino acids long. The sample consisted of blood, taken from a patient whose treatment included radiotherapy and nephrectomy. This chain uses TRBV4-1 with TRBJ1-5, with TRBD1 as a possible D gene (6 bases). This TCR derives from a woman in her forties or fifties with renal cell carcinoma. The DNA of the CDR3 is TGCGCCAGCAGCCAAGACGTCAGGGGCTCGGGTCAGCCCCAGCATTTT. Its protein is CASSQDVRGSGQPQHF.